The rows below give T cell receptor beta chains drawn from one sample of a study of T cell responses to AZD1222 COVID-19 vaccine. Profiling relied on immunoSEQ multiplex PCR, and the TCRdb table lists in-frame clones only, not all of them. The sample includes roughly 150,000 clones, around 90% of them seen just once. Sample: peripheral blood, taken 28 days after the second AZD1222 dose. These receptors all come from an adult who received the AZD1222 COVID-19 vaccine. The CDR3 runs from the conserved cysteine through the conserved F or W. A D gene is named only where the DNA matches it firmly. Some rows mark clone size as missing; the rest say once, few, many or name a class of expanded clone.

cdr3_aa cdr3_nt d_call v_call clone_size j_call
CASSISLAEAFF TGTGCCAGTAGTATAAGTTTGGCTGAAGCTTTCTTT . TRBV19 . TRBJ1-1
CASSIEGNTIYF TGTGCCAGTAGTATAGAGGGAAACACCATATATTTT . TRBV19 . TRBJ1-3
CASSLILGGEKLFF TGTGCCAGCAGTTTAATCCTCGGGGGTGAAAAACTGTTTTTT . TRBV27 . TRBJ1-4
CASSPAGPGGELFF TGTGCCAGCAGCCCAGCGGGGCCGGGCGGGGAGCTGTTTTTT TRBD2 TRBV7-6 once TRBJ2-2
CASSPKTGDTQYF TGTGCCAGCAGTCCCAAAACAGGAGATACGCAGTATTTT . TRBV6-5 once TRBJ2-3
CASSLTGTGRTEAFF TGCGCCAGCAGCTTGACTGGGACAGGTCGCACTGAAGCTTTCTTT TRBD1 TRBV5-1 . TRBJ1-1
CASSPAGVQYF TGTGCCAGCAGCCCTGCCGGGGTCCAGTACTTC . TRBV11-2 . TRBJ2-5
CASRDGLEQYF TGTGCCAGTAGGGACGGTCTGGAGCAGTACTTC . TRBV19 . TRBJ2-7
CASSLFTGQRAGQNYGYTF TGTGCCAGCAGCCTCTTTACGGGACAGCGGGCAGGACAAAACTATGGCTACACCTTC TRBD1 TRBV27 . TRBJ1-2
CASSPPVLARGYTF TGCGCCAGCAGCCCCCCCGTATTGGCTCGAGGCTACACCTTC . TRBV4-1 . TRBJ1-2
CGWDLAGSQETQYF TGTGGTTGGGATCTAGCGGGGTCCCAAGAGACCCAGTACTTC TRBD2 TRBV30 once TRBJ2-5
CASSFGPTNEKLFF TGTGCCAGCAGCTTCGGTCCAACTAATGAAAAACTGTTTTTT . TRBV5-5 . TRBJ1-4